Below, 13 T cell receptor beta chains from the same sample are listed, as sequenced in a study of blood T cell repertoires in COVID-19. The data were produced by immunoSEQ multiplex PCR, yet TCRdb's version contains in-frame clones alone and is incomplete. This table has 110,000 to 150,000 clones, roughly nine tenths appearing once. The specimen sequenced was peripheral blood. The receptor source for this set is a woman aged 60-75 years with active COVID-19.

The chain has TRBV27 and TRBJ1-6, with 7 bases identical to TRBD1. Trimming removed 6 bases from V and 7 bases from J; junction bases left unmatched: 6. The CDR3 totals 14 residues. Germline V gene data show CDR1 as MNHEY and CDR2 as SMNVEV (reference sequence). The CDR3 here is CASSRQGENSPLHF. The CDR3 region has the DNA TGTGCCAGCAGCCGACAGGGAGAGAATTCACCCCTCCACTTT.

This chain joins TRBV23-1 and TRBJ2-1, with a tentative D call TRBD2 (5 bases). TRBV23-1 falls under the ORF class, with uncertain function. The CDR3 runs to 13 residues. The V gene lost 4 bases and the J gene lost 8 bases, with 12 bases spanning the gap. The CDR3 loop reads CASSLASIHEQFF. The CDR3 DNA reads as TGCGCCAGCAGTCTGGCTAGCATCCATGAGCAGTTCTTC.

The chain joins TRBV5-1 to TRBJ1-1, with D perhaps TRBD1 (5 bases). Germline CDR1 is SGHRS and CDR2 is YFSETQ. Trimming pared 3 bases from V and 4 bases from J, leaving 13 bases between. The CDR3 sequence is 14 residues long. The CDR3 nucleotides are TGCGCCAGCAGCTCACTGACAGCCTTCACTGAAGCTTTCTTT. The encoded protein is CASSSLTAFTEAFF. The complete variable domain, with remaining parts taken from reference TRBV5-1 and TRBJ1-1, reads KAGVTQTPRYLIKTRGQQVTLSCSPISGHRSVSWYQQTPGQGLQFLFEYFSETQRNKGNFPGRFSGRQFSNSRSEMNVSTLELGDSALYLCASSSLTAFTEAFFGQGTRLTVV.

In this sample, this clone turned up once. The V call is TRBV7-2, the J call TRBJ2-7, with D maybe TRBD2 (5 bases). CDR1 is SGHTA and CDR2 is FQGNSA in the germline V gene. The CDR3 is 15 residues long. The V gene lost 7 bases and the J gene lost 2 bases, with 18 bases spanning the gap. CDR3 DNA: TGTGCCAGCACCCTCCTAAGTTGGGAGCCCTACGAGCAGTACTTC. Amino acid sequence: CASTLLSWEPYEQYF.

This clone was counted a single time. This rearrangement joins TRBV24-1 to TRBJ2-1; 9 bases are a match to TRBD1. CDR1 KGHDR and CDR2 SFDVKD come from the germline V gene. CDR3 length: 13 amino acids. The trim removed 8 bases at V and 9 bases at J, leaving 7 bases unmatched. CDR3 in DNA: TGTGCCACCACGGACAGGGGAAGCGGTGAGCAGTTCTTC. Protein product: CATTDRGSGEQFF.

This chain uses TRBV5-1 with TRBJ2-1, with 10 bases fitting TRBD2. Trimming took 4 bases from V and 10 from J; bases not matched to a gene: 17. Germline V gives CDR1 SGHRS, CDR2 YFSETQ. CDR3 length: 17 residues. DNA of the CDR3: TGCGCCAGCAGCCCTCGGCGAGCGGGGGGGTCTTTAGGGGAGCAGTTCTTC. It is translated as CASSPRRAGGSLGEQFF. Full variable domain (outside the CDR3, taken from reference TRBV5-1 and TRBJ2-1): KAGVTQTPRYLIKTRGQQVTLSCSPISGHRSVSWYQQTPGQGLQFLFEYFSETQRNKGNFPGRFSGRQFSNSRSEMNVSTLELGDSALYLCASSPRRAGGSLGEQFFGPGTRLTVL.

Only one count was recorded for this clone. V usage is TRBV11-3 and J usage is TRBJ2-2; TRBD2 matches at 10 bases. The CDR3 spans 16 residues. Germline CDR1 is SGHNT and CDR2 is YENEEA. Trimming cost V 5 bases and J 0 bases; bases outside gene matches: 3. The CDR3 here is CASSPGLASNTGELFF. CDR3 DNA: TGTGCCAGCAGCCCGGGACTAGCGTCGAACACCGGGGAGCTGTTTTTT. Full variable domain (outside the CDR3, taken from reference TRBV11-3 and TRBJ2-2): EAGVVQSPRYKIIEKKQPVAFWCNPISGHNTLYWYLQNLGQGPELLIRYENEEAVDDSQLPKDRFSAERLKGVDSTLKIQPAELGDSAVYLCASSPGLASNTGELFFGEGSRLTVL.

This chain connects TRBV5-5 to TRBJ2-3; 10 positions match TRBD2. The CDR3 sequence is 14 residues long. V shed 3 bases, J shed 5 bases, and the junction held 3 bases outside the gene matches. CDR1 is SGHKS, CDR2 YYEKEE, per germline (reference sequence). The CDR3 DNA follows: TGTGCCAGCAGCTCAAGACTAGCGGGAGATACGCAGTATTTT. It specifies CASSSRLAGDTQYF.

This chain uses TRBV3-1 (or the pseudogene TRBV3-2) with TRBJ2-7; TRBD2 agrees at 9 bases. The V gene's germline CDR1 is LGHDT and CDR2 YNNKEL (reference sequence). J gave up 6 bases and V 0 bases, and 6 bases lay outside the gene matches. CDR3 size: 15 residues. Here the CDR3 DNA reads TGTGCCAGCAGCCAAGACCGCGGGAGGGCGGGCGAGCAGTACTTC. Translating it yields CASSQDRGRAGEQYF.

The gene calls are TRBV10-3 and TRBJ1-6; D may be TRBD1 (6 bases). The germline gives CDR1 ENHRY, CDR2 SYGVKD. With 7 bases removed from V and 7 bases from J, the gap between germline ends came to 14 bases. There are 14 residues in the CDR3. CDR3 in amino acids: CAIKETGLNSPLHF. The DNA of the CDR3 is TGTGCCATCAAAGAGACAGGATTGAATTCACCCCTCCACTTT.

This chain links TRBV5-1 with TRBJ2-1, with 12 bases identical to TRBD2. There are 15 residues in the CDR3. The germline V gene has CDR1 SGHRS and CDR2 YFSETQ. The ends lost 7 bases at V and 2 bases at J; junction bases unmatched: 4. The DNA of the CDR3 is TGCGCCAGCGGACTAGCGGGAACCCCCTACAATGAGCAGTTCTTC. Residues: CASGLAGTPYNEQFF.

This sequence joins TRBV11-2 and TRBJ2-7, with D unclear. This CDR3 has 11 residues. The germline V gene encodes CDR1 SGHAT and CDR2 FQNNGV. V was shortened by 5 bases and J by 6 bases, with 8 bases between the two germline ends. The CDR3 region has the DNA TGTGCCAGCAGCCCCCTCGTCGAGCAGTACTTC. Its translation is CASSPLVEQYF. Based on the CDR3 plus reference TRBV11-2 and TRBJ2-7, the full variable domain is EAGVAQSPRYKIIEKRQSVAFWCNPISGHATLYWYQQILGQGPKLLIQFQNNGVVDDSQLPKDRFSAERLKGVDSTLKIQPAKLEDSAVYLCASSPLVEQYFGPGTRLTVT.

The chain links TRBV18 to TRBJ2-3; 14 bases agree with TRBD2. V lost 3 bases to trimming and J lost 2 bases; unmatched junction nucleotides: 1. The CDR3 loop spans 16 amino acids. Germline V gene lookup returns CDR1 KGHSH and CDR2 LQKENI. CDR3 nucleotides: TGTGCCAGCTCACCGACTAGCGGGAGGGTCACAGATACGCAGTATTTT. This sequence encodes CASSPTSGRVTDTQYF. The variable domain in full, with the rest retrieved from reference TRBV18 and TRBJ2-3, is NAGVMQNPRHLVRRRGQEARLRCSPMKGHSHVYWYRQLPEEGLKFMVYLQKENIIDESGMPKERFSAEFPKEGPSILRIQQVVRGDSAAYFCASSPTSGRVTDTQYFGPGTRLTVL.